The rows below give T cell receptor beta chains drawn from one sample of a study of blood T cells in healthy people across ages. TCRdb itself ran the 5' RACE reads through MiXCR, one entry per CDR3 protein. The sample includes about 680,000 distinct CDR3 sequences, roughly 50% seen only once; the top ten take 30% to 40%. Sequences were obtained from blood. These receptors all stem from a woman aged 55-70 years in good health. The conserved cysteine and the conserved F or W are not part of the CDR3 here.

j_gene | v_gene | CDR3aa
TRBJ2-1 | TRBV7-9 | ASSPGLAGAFYNEQF
TRBJ1-2 | TRBV28 | ASSLLSGVGYT
TRBJ2-7 | TRBV28 | ASSLGGTGPYEQY
TRBJ2-1 | TRBV2 | ASARQGLNGEQF
TRBJ2-7 | TRBV2 | ASRDRASYEQY
TRBJ1-1 | TRBV29-1 | SAIGDIPPEAEAF
TRBJ2-1 | TRBV29-1 | SVAAGDRNEQF
TRBJ1-2 | TRBV20-1 | SVQEGYT
- | TRBV12-3/TRBV12-4 | ASTFSGSSYNEQY
TRBJ2-1 | TRBV5-1 | ASSLEGHEQF
TRBJ2-1 | TRBV20-1 | SAKGLAGKSGDEQF
TRBJ2-6 | TRBV7-3 | ASSPPRGTEGANVLT
TRBJ2-7 | TRBV7-8 | ASSLDETGTYEQY
TRBJ1-2 | TRBV5-1 | ASSLGGELANYGYT
TRBJ1-2 | TRBV10-3 | AISERPTGDGGYT
TRBJ1-4 | TRBV4-3 | ASSHGDGEGEKLF
TRBJ1-1 | TRBV7-2 | ASSFTMNTEAF
TRBJ2-5 | TRBV6-1 | ASSQGRETQY